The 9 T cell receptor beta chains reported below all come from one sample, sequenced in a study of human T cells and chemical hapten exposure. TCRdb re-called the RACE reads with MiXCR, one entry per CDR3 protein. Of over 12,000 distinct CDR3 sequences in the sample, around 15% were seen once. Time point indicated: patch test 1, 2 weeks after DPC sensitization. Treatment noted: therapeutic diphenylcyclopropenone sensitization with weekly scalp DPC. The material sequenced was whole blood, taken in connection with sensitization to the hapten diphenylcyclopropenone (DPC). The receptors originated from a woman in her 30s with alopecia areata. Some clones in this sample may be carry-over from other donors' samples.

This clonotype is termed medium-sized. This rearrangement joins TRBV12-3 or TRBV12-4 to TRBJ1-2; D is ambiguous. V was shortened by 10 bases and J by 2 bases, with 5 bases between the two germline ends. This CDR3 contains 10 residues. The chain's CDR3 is CATENYGYTF. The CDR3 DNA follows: TGTGCCACTGAAAACTATGGCTACACCTTC.

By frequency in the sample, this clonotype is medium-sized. The CDR3 is CASSLLGKFNEKLFF. The CDR3 nucleotides are TGTGCCAGCAGCTTGTTGGGGAAGTTTAATGAAAAACTGTTTTTT. This chain links TRBV5-6 with TRBJ1-4, with unresolved D. The CDR3 contains 15 residues. V dropped 1 base and J dropped 4 bases, with 11 bases sitting between them. Germline CDR1 reads SGHDT; CDR2 reads YYEEEE.

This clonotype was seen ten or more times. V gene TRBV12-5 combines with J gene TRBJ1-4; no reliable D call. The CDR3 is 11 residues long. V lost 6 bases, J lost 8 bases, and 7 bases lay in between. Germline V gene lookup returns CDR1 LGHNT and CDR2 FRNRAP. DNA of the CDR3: TGTGCTAGTGGCCAAGAGGAAAAACTGTTTTTT. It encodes CASGQEEKLFF.

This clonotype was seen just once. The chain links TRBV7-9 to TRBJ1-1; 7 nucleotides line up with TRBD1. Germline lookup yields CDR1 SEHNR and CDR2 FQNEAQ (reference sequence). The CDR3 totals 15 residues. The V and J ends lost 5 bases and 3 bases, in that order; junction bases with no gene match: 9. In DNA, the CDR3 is TGTGCCAGCAGCCCGCAACAGGGGATAGACACTGAAGCTTTCTTT. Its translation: CASSPQQGIDTEAFF.

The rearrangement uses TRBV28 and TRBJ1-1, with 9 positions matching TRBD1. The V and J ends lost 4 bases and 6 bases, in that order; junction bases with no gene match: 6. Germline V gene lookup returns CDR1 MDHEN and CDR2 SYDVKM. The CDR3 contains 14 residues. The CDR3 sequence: CASSSGTGRAEAFF. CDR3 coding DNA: TGTGCCAGCAGTTCCGGGACAGGGAGAGCTGAAGCTTTCTTT.

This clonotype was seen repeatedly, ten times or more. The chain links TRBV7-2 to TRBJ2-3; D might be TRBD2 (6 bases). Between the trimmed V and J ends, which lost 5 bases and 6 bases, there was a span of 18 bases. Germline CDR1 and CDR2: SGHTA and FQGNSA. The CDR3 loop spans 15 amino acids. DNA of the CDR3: TGTGCCAGCAGCCCCCGACTAGGGGAGTTGGATACGCAGTATTTT. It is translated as CASSPRLGELDTQYF.

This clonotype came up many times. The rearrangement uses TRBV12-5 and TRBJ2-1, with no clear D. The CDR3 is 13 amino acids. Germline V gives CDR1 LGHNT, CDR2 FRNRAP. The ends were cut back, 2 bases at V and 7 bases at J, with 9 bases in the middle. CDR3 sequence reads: CASGLIGQNEQFF. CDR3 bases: TGTGCTAGTGGTTTGATCGGTCAGAATGAGCAGTTCTTC.

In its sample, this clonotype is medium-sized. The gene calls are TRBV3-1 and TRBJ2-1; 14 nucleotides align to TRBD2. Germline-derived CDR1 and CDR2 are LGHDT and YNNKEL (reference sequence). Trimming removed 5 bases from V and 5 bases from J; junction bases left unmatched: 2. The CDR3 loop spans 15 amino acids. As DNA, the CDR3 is TGTGCCAGCAGCGGACTAGCGGGAGGTCACAATGAGCAGTTCTTC. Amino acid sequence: CASSGLAGGHNEQFF.

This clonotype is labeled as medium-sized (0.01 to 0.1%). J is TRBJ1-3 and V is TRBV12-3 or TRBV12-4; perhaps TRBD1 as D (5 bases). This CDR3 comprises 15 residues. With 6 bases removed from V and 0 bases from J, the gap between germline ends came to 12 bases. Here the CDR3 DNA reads TGTGCCAGCAGCCCTTCGGGGGGCTCTGGAAACACCATATATTTT. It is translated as CASSPSGGSGNTIYF.